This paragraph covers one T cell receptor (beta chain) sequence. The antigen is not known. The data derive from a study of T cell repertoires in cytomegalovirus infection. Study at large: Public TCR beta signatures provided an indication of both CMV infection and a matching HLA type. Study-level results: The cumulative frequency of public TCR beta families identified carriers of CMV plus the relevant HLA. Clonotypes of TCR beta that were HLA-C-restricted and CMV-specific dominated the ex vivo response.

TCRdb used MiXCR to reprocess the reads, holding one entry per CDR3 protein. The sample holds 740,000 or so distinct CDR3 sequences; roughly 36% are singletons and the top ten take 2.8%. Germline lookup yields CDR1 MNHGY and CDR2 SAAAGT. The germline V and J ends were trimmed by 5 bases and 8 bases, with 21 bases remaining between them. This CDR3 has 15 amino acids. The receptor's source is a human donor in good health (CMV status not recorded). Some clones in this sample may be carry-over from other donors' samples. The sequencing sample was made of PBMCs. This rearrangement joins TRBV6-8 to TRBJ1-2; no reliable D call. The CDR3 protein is CASSSPRHRVEGYTF. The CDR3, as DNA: TGTGCCAGCAGTAGCCCTCGACACCGGGTGGAAGGCTACACCTTC.